Listed below are T cell receptor beta chains from one sample, sequenced in a study of beta chain features in type 1 diabetes. TCRdb keeps only in-frame clones here, not all; method: immunoSEQ multiplex PCR. The sample records fewer than 350,000 clones, over 14% being singletons. Sequences were obtained from naive CD4+ T cells from blood. All receptors come from a man aged 18 to 29 with type 1 diabetes. Each CDR3 is given with its conserved first and last residue. A D gene is named only where the DNA matches it firmly. Only part of the rows carry a size: once, few, many, or a class if the clone is expanded.

clone size: few; D gene: .; V gene: TRBV18; CDR3 protein: CASSPTGPLANEQFF
clone size: few; D gene: TRBD2; V gene: TRBV4-1; CDR3 protein: CASSQRAGGPSTDTQYF
clone size: few; D gene: TRBD2; V gene: TRBV5-1; CDR3 protein: CASSLVSSGDTGELFF
clone size: .; D gene: .; V gene: TRBV9; CDR3 protein: CASSASGETQYF
clone size: .; D gene: TRBD2; V gene: TRBV4-1; CDR3 protein: CASSQRGLAGAEVYEQYF
clone size: few; D gene: .; V gene: TRBV28; CDR3 protein: CASRATGYGYTF
clone size: few; D gene: TRBD1; V gene: TRBV4-2; CDR3 protein: CASSQDRGRGNTIYF
clone size: few; D gene: TRBD1; V gene: TRBV4-3; CDR3 protein: CASSHLYRGERADTQYF
clone size: few; D gene: .; V gene: TRBV7-9; CDR3 protein: CASSPAAGGGNQPQHF
clone size: .; D gene: TRBD2; V gene: TRBV7-6; CDR3 protein: CASSLMSGGGEQFF
clone size: .; D gene: TRBD1; V gene: TRBV9; CDR3 protein: CASSADRGGEKLFF
clone size: .; D gene: TRBD2; V gene: TRBV6-6; CDR3 protein: CASRRGENTDTQYF
clone size: few; D gene: .; V gene: TRBV11-2; CDR3 protein: CASSPGGTDTQYF
clone size: .; D gene: TRBD1; V gene: TRBV19; CDR3 protein: CASMGQGYNEQFF
clone size: .; D gene: .; V gene: TRBV7-2; CDR3 protein: CASSSPSTFAPQFF
clone size: .; D gene: .; V gene: TRBV5-6; CDR3 protein: CASSLRGGGLAKNIQYF
clone size: .; D gene: TRBD1; V gene: TRBV7-2; CDR3 protein: CASSFGQANSGNTIYF
clone size: few; D gene: .; V gene: TRBV5-1; CDR3 protein: CASSLAPMTRQNTEAFF
clone size: .; D gene: .; V gene: TRBV7-2; CDR3 protein: CASSRSGLAQYF
clone size: .; D gene: .; V gene: TRBV28; CDR3 protein: CASRILTKHEQYF
clone size: few; D gene: TRBD1; V gene: TRBV28; CDR3 protein: CASRQGPAKNIQYF
clone size: .; D gene: .; V gene: TRBV28; CDR3 protein: CASSTNRVGYTF
clone size: .; D gene: TRBD1; V gene: TRBV4-1; CDR3 protein: CASSQRQGDTGELFF
clone size: .; D gene: TRBD2; V gene: TRBV28; CDR3 protein: CASSLAGVTDTQYF
clone size: .; D gene: TRBD2; V gene: TRBV9; CDR3 protein: CASSVGSGTSGVVKTQYF
clone size: few; D gene: .; V gene: TRBV18; CDR3 protein: CASSPPAGEQFF
clone size: .; D gene: .; V gene: TRBV18; CDR3 protein: CASSQDRGFYGYTF
clone size: few; D gene: .; V gene: TRBV29-1; CDR3 protein: CSVGWAGSAVGEQYF
clone size: few; D gene: TRBD1; V gene: TRBV27; CDR3 protein: CATREGQGAREQYF
clone size: few; D gene: TRBD2; V gene: TRBV7-9; CDR3 protein: CASSLIAGAGSDGELFF
clone size: .; D gene: .; V gene: TRBV30; CDR3 protein: CAWSNRVEQYF
clone size: .; D gene: TRBD2; V gene: TRBV28; CDR3 protein: CASSRREGRETQYF
clone size: .; D gene: .; V gene: TRBV21-1; CDR3 protein: CASSSGGTEQYF
clone size: .; D gene: TRBD2; V gene: TRBV28; CDR3 protein: CASNKLGRGGRDEQFF
clone size: .; D gene: .; V gene: TRBV29-1; CDR3 protein: CSVPRGDGPPHF
clone size: few; D gene: .; V gene: TRBV28; CDR3 protein: CASGSSHSGTHEQYF
clone size: .; D gene: TRBD1; V gene: TRBV7-6; CDR3 protein: CASSMGQGGTGELFF
clone size: few; D gene: .; V gene: TRBV4-3; CDR3 protein: CASSLTRYSNQPQHF
clone size: few; D gene: .; V gene: TRBV5-1; CDR3 protein: CASSLGRPGNQETQYF
clone size: .; D gene: TRBD1; V gene: TRBV27; CDR3 protein: CASSLAGGKETQYF
clone size: few; D gene: TRBD1; V gene: TRBV6-5; CDR3 protein: CASSYGTGGYGYTF